This TCR beta chain was recovered during a study of beta chain features in type 1 diabetes. Regarding the study as a whole: Across all four CD4+ subsets, people with type 1 diabetes showed modestly shorter TCRB CDR3s.

This clone was detected only a few times. Antigen: not known. Expressed TCRB transcripts got sequenced, as all isolated RNA was reverse transcribed. Only in-frame clones appear in the TCRdb table, and some are missing; sequencing was by immunoSEQ multiplex PCR. The sample records 600,000 to 700,000 clones, roughly an eighth being singletons. The germline V and J ends were trimmed by 1 base and 5 bases, with 6 bases remaining between them. The CDR3 runs to 13 residues. Per germline, CDR1 SGHAT and CDR2 FQNNGV. Sequencing input: naive CD4+ T cells from blood. The TCR originated in a man aged 25-45 years with type 1 diabetes. The genes are TRBV11-2 and TRBJ1-5; D not resolved. This CDR3 is CASSLASDQPQHF. In DNA, the CDR3 is TGTGCCAGCAGCTTAGCCTCCGATCAGCCCCAGCATTTT.